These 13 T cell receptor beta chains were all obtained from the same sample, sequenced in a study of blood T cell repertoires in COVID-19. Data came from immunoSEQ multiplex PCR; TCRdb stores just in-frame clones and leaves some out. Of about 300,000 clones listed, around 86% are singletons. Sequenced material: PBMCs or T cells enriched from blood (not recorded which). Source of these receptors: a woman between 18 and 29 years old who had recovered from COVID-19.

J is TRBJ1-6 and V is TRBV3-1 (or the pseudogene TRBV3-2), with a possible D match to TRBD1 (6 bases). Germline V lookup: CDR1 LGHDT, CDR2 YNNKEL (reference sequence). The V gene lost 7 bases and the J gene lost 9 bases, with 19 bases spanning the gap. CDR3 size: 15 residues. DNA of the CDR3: TGTGCCAGCACCCTTGTGGGGGCGTCCGGTTCACCCCTCCACTTT. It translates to CASTLVGASGSPLHF.

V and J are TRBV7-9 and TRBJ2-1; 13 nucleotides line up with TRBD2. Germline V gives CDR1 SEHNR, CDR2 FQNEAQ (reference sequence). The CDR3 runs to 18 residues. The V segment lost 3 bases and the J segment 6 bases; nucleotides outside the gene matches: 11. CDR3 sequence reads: CASSFTSGRAHRSNEQFF. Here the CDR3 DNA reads TGTGCCAGCAGCTTTACTAGCGGGAGGGCCCACAGAAGCAATGAGCAGTTCTTC.

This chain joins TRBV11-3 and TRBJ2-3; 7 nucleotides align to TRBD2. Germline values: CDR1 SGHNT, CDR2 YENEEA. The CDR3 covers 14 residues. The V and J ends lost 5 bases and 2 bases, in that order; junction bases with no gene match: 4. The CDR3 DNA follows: TGTGCCAGCAGCCCCGGGGGGAACACAGATACGCAGTATTTT. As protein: CASSPGGNTDTQYF.

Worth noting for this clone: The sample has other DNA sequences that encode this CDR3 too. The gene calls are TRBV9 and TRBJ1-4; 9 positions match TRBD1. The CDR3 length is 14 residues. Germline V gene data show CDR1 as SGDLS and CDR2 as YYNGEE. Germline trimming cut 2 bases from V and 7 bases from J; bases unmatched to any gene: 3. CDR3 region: CASSVGQGGEKLFF. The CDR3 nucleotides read TGTGCCAGCAGCGTGGGACAGGGAGGTGAAAAACTGTTTTTT. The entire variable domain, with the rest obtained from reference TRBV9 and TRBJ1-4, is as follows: DSGVTQTPKHLITATGQRVTLRCSPRSGDLSVYWYQQSLDQGLQFLIQYYNGEERAKGNILERFSAQQFPDLHSELNLSSLELGDSALYFCASSVGQGGEKLFFGSGTQLSVL.

In DNA, the CDR3 is TGCGCCAGCAGTTGGACTTTACCCACAGATACGCAGTATTTT. Its protein is CASSWTLPTDTQYF. The J gene is TRBJ2-3, the V gene TRBV10-1; a weak D match, TRBD2 (5 bases). Looked up from germline, CDR1 is WNHNN and CDR2 is SYGVQD (reference sequence). V dropped 5 bases and J dropped 2 bases, with 11 bases sitting between them. This CDR3 contains 14 residues.

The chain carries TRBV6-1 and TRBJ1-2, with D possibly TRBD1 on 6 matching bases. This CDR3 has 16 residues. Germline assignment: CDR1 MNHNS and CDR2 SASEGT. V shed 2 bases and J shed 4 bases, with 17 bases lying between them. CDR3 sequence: CASSETGTLWGYGYTF. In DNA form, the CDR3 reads TGTGCCAGCAGTGAAACAGGGACACTTTGGGGCTATGGCTACACCTTC.

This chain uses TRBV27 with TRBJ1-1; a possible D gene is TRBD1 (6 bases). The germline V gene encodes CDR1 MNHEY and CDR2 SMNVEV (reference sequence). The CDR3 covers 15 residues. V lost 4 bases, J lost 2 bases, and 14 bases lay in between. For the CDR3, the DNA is TGTGCCAGCAGTTGGGACATGACTACTAACACTGAAGCTTTCTTT. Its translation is CASSWDMTTNTEAFF.

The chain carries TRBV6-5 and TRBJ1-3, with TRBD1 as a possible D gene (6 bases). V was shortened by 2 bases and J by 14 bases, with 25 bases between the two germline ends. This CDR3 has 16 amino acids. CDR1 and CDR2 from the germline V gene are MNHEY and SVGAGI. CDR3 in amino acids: CASSYASGTGTPGLYF. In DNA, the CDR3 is TGTGCCAGCAGTTACGCCTCCGGGACGGGGACACCCGGGCTATATTTT.

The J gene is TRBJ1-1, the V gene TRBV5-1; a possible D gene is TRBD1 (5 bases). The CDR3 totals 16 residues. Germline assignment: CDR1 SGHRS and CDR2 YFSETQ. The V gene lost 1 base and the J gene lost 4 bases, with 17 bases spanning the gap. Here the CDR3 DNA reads TGCGCCAGCAGCTTGTTACCAGGGATTTCGGGCACTGAAGCTTTCTTT. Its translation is CASSLLPGISGTEAFF.

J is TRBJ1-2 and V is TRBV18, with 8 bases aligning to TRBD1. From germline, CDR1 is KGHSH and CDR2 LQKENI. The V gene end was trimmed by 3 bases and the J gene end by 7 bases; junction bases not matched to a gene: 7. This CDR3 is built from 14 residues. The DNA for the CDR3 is TGTGCCAGCTCACCCAGGACAGGGTCAGGTGGCTACACCTTC. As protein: CASSPRTGSGGYTF. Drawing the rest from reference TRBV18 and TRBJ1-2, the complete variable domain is NAGVMQNPRHLVRRRGQEARLRCSPMKGHSHVYWYRQLPEEGLKFMVYLQKENIIDESGMPKERFSAEFPKEGPSILRIQQVVRGDSAAYFCASSPRTGSGGYTFGSGTRLTVV.

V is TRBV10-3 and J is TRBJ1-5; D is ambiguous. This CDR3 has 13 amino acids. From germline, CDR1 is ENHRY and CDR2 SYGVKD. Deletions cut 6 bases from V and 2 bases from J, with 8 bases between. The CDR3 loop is CAISFGGNQPQHF. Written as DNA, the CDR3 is TGTGCCATCAGCTTCGGGGGCAATCAGCCCCAGCATTTT.

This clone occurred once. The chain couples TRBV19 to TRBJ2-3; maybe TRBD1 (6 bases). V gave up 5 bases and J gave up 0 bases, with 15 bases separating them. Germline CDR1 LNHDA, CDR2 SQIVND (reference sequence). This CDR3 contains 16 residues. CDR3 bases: TGTGCCAGTAGTCTCCTGACAGGCTCTAGCACAGATACGCAGTATTTT. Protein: CASSLLTGSSTDTQYF. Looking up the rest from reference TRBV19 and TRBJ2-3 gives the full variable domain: DGGITQSPKYLFRKEGQNVTLSCEQNLNHDAMYWYRQDPGQGLRLIYYSQIVNDFQKGDIAEGYSVSREKKESFPLTVTSAQKNPTAFYLCASSLLTGSSTDTQYFGPGTRLTVL.

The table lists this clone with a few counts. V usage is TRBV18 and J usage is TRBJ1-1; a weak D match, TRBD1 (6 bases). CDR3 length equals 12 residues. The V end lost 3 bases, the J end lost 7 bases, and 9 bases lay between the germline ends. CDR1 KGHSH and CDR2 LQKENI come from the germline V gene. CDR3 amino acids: CASSPLQGEAFF. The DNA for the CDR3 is TGTGCCAGCTCACCTCTACAGGGTGAAGCTTTCTTT. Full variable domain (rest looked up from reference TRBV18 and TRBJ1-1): NAGVMQNPRHLVRRRGQEARLRCSPMKGHSHVYWYRQLPEEGLKFMVYLQKENIIDESGMPKERFSAEFPKEGPSILRIQQVVRGDSAAYFCASSPLQGEAFFGQGTRLTVV.